The subject of this entry is one T cell receptor beta chain. The data were produced by immunoSEQ multiplex PCR, yet TCRdb's version contains in-frame clones alone and is incomplete. There are roughly 320,000 clones in the sample; roughly 84% occur only once, and 3.4% lies in the top ten. The data were obtained in a study of Ad26.COV2.S vaccination and SARS-CoV-2 variants. About the research overall: Donor got 5x10^10 or 1x10^11 viral particles of Ad26.COV2.S.

The treatment was: 15 to 20 received Ad26.COV2.S at low or high dose, single or two shots; roughly 5 received placebo; per-sample allocation not given. Material that was analyzed had been drawn on day 63 after the first vaccine or placebo injection. With 3 bases clipped from V and 3 bases from J, the junction kept 1 base outside the gene matches. Germline V lookup: CDR1 SQVTM, CDR2 ANQGSEA. CDR3 size: 13 residues. The TCR was taken from a person aged 18-65 years who received the Ad26.COV2.S COVID-19 vaccine or a placebo. The rearrangement links TRBV29-1 to TRBJ2-1; 8 bases agree with TRBD1. The sequences come from peripheral blood, collected in a trial of Ad26.COV2.S vaccine versus placebo. The CDR3: CSVEGTGYNEQFF. Here the CDR3 DNA reads TGCAGCGTTGAGGGGACAGGCTACAATGAGCAGTTCTTC.